The 29 T cell receptor beta chains given below trace back to one sample, sequenced in a study of T cells in Graves' hyperthyroidism and ophthalmopathy. Using RNA transcripts as the source, TCR beta CDR3 regions were amplified. The HTBI set primed first-round TCR CDR3 RT-PCR. TCRdb re-called the multiplex PCR reads through MiXCR, storing one row per CDR3 protein. Here the sample spans roughly 640,000 distinct CDR3 sequences, about a sixth being singletons. Material for sequencing was blood. Every receptor here comes from a woman in her 40s with Graves' ophthalmopathy.

This clonotype has a count of ten or more. V and J are TRBV2 and TRBJ2-1; no definite D call. The V gene's germline CDR1 is SNHLY and CDR2 FYNNEI. Trimming left V 4 bases short and J 2 bases short, with 9 bases between. This CDR3 is 14 amino acids long. Written as DNA, the CDR3 is TGTGCCAGCAGTGCCATGGACGCCTACAATGAGCAGTTCTTC. This sequence encodes CASSAMDAYNEQFF.

This clonotype was seen repeatedly, ten times or more. This sequence joins TRBV2 and TRBJ2-1; D gene unclear. Germline CDR1 reads SNHLY; CDR2 reads FYNNEI. Trimming pared 6 bases from V and 4 bases from J, leaving 22 bases between. The CDR3 consists of 17 residues. The CDR3 region is CASREPGTAFPYNEQFF. The CDR3 DNA sequence: TGTGCCAGCAGGGAGCCCGGAACAGCTTTTCCATACAATGAGCAGTTCTTC.

This chain links TRBV6-1 with TRBJ1-4; D may be TRBD1 (5 bases). V was shortened by 3 bases and J by 7 bases, with 9 bases between the two germline ends. There are 13 residues in the CDR3. Germline values: CDR1 MNHNS, CDR2 SASEGT. CDR3 sequence reads: CASSDREFEKLFF. CDR3 nucleotides: TGTGCCAGCAGTGACAGGGAGTTTGAAAAACTGTTTTTT.

This clonotype came up many times. The rearrangement links TRBV12-3 or TRBV12-4 to TRBJ2-5, with 9 bases identical to TRBD1. Germline trimming cut 6 bases from V and 1 base from J; bases unmatched to any gene: 3. CDR3 size: 14 residues. CDR3 nucleotide sequence: TGTGCCAGCAGCCGGGGACAGGGCCAAGAGACCCAGTACTTC. Protein sequence: CASSRGQGQETQYF.

This clonotype occurred many times. The chain recombines TRBV12-3 or TRBV12-4 with TRBJ1-2; D not certain. The CDR3 loop spans 12 amino acids. Trimming cost V 4 bases and J 3 bases, with 6 bases left between them. DNA for the CDR3: TGTGCCAGCAGTTCCATCGACTATGGCTACACCTTC. Protein: CASSSIDYGYTF.

This clonotype came up many times. This chain links TRBV27 with TRBJ2-7, with D possibly matching TRBD2 (5 bases). CDR1 and CDR2 from the germline V gene are MNHEY and SMNVEV (reference sequence). V lost 5 bases and J lost 1, with 9 bases in between. The CDR3 contains 13 residues. CDR3 DNA: TGTGCCAGCAGTACTACGGGGTCCTACGAGCAGTACTTC. This sequence encodes CASSTTGSYEQYF.

This clonotype showed up many times. This chain links TRBV2 with TRBJ1-2; possibly TRBD1 for D (5 bases). V was pared by 5 bases and J by 3 bases, with 7 bases between. Germline CDR1 SNHLY, CDR2 FYNNEI. The CDR3 has 12 residues. CDR3 in amino acids: CASSIQDYGYTF. The CDR3 DNA reads as TGTGCCAGCAGTATACAGGACTATGGCTACACCTTC.

The chain couples TRBV3-1 to TRBJ1-4, with 10 bases matching TRBD1. Germline CDR1 and CDR2: LGHDT and YNNKEL (reference sequence). The CDR3 consists of 17 residues. Trimming removed 5 bases from V and 5 bases from J; junction bases left unmatched: 11. CDR3 DNA: TGTGCCAGCAGCAAGTTGACAGGGGGCGTTTCAAATGAAAAACTGTTTTTT. Protein product: CASSKLTGGVSNEKLFF.

The table lists this clonotype with many counts. The genes are TRBV28 and TRBJ2-1, with TRBD2 identical over 7 bases. V lost 6 bases, J lost 8 bases, and 16 bases stayed unmatched. The CDR3 runs 16 residues. Germline V gene sequence: CDR1 MDHEN, CDR2 SYDVKM. The CDR3 DNA sequence: TGTGCCAGCAGCCCTGCTTTGGGGGAGGGCGGCGATGAGCAGTTCTTC. As protein: CASSPALGEGGDEQFF.

In its sample, this clonotype was seen many times. This chain uses TRBV7-9 with TRBJ2-3, with TRBD2 matching over 11 bases. The length of the CDR3 is 15 residues. In germline, CDR1 is SEHNR, CDR2 FQNEAQ (reference sequence). With V trimmed by 4 bases and J by 4 bases, 4 bases remained unmatched. The CDR3 protein is CASSSGLAGADTQYF. CDR3 in DNA: TGTGCCAGCAGCTCAGGACTAGCGGGCGCAGATACGCAGTATTTT.

This clonotype has just a few counts. This rearrangement joins TRBV14 to TRBJ1-1, with D perhaps matching TRBD1 (6 bases). Trimming pared 5 bases from V and 4 bases from J, leaving 17 bases between. This CDR3 has 15 amino acids. In germline, CDR1 is SGHDN, CDR2 FVKESK. CDR3 protein: CASSIIGGGGTEAFF. CDR3 coding DNA: TGTGCCAGCAGCATCATCGGGGGGGGCGGCACTGAAGCTTTCTTT.

At least ten counts were recorded for this clonotype. The J gene is TRBJ1-2, the V gene TRBV7-8; no reliable D call. Trimming took 3 bases from V and 7 from J, leaving 15 bases between them. Germline values: CDR1 SGHVS, CDR2 FQNEAQ. This CDR3 has 14 amino acids. The CDR3 coding sequence is TGTGCCAGCAGCTTTTCATCCGGATCGGGTGGCTACACCTTC. Amino acid sequence: CASSFSSGSGGYTF.

At least ten counts were recorded for this clonotype. The V gene is TRBV28, the J gene TRBJ2-3; D gene ambiguous. The CDR3 spans 13 residues. V gave up 3 bases and J gave up 7 bases, with 11 bases separating them. CDR1 is MDHEN, CDR2 SYDVKM, per germline. The CDR3: CASSFSGPNTQYF. The DNA of the CDR3 is TGTGCCAGCAGTTTTTCTGGGCCCAATACGCAGTATTTT.

About this clonotype: A read error may account for a junction end that differs from germline. The V call is TRBV19, the J call TRBJ2-1; D assignment may be TRBD1 or TRBD2 (6 bases each). The CDR3 covers 15 residues. CDR1 is LNHDA, CDR2 SQIVND, per germline (reference sequence). CDR3 loop: CASSRGGGSYNEQLF. Here the CDR3 DNA reads TGTGCCAGTAGCCGAGGAGGGGGGTCCTACAATGAGCAGCTCTTC.

This clonotype was seen a few times. V and J are TRBV6-1 and TRBJ2-2; 10 bases agree with TRBD2. This CDR3 has 17 amino acids. V lost 3 bases to trimming and J lost 7 bases; unmatched junction nucleotides: 11. Germline CDR1 and CDR2: MNHNS and SASEGT. CDR3 in DNA: TGTGCCAGCAGTGAGCCTACAGCGACTAGCGGGCTCGGGGAGCTGTTTTTT. This sequence encodes CASSEPTATSGLGELFF.

Many counts were recorded for this clonotype. This chain connects TRBV12-3 or TRBV12-4 to TRBJ1-2; possibly TRBD1 for D (6 bases). The CDR3 covers 15 residues. The V gene lost 0 bases and the J gene lost 7 bases, with 15 bases spanning the gap. The CDR3 nucleotides are TGTGCCAGCAGTTTAGCGTCACAGGGCCTCGGTGGCTACACCTTC. This sequence encodes CASSLASQGLGGYTF.

This clonotype was seen many times. Here the CDR3 DNA reads TGCAGTGCTAGCCAGACGGAAAGGTCGAACACTGAAGCTTTCTTT. Protein sequence: CSASQTERSNTEAFF. The rearrangement links TRBV20-1 to TRBJ1-1; D gene unclear. CDR1 DFQATT and CDR2 SNEGSKA come from the germline V gene (reference sequence). The CDR3 contains 15 residues. V shed 3 bases and J shed 1 base, with 15 bases lying between them.

This clonotype was seen ten or more times. The chain links TRBV11-2 to TRBJ2-2; D is possibly TRBD1 or TRBD2 (5 bases each). The germline V gene has CDR1 SGHAT and CDR2 FQNNGV. The CDR3 contains 15 residues. Deletions cut 2 bases from V and 5 bases from J, with 12 bases between. The CDR3 here is CASSLTWGYTGELFF. CDR3 sequence (DNA): TGTGCCAGCAGCTTAACATGGGGGTATACCGGGGAGCTGTTTTTT. Supplemented by reference TRBV11-2 and TRBJ2-2, the full variable domain reads EAGVAQSPRYKIIEKRQSVAFWCNPISGHATLYWYQQILGQGPKLLIQFQNNGVVDDSQLPKDRFSAERLKGVDSTLKIQPAKLEDSAVYLCASSLTWGYTGELFFGEGSRLTVL.

This clonotype was counted at least ten times. The gene calls are TRBV27 and TRBJ2-5; 11 nucleotides match TRBD2. CDR1 is MNHEY and CDR2 is SMNVEV in the germline V gene (reference sequence). V trimming: 5 bases; J trimming: 4 bases; junction bases outside the gene matches: 6. The CDR3 runs to 15 residues. CDR3 loop: CASSNRLAGLETQYF. CDR3 DNA sequence: TGTGCCAGCAGTAACCGACTAGCGGGGTTAGAGACCCAGTACTTC.

A few counts support this clonotype. This chain links TRBV20-1 with TRBJ2-1; TRBD2 matches at 16 bases. The V gene end was trimmed by 1 base and the J gene end by 0 bases; junction bases not matched to a gene: 6. This CDR3 region has 19 residues. Per the germline V gene, CDR1 is DFQATT and CDR2 is SNEGSKA (reference sequence). The CDR3 loop is CSARVPGLAGGLSYNEQFF. Here the CDR3 DNA reads TGCAGTGCTAGAGTACCGGGACTAGCGGGGGGGCTCTCCTACAATGAGCAGTTCTTC.

This clonotype was observed at least ten times. V gene TRBV20-1 combines with J gene TRBJ1-5; 7 bases align to TRBD1. The J segment lost 3 bases and the V segment lost 5 bases, leaving 13 bases of the junction unmatched. Germline loops: CDR1 DFQATT, CDR2 SNEGSKA (reference sequence). The CDR3 has 16 residues. The CDR3 DNA is TGCAGTGCTTCCCCGGCCCAGGGGGGGTTCAATCAGCCCCAGCATTTT. It yields the protein CSASPAQGGFNQPQHF.

On this clonotype itself: This sequence may be a read error, since a much larger clone differs from it by one base. The chain couples TRBV5-1 to TRBJ2-1; a possible D gene is TRBD2 (6 bases). With 6 bases removed from V and 8 bases from J, the gap between germline ends came to 18 bases. Germline V lookup: CDR1 SGHRS, CDR2 YFSETQ. The CDR3 extends over 14 amino acids. CDR3 DNA: TGCGCCAGCACCCCCGGGACTCTGGGGGATGAGCAGTTCTTC. This codes for CASTPGTLGDEQFF.

This clonotype was observed many times. The genes are TRBV28 and TRBJ1-5; the D is unclear. CDR3 size: 15 residues. Germline loops: CDR1 MDHEN, CDR2 SYDVKM. The ends were cut back, 2 bases at V and 0 bases at J, with 8 bases in the middle. CDR3 bases: TGTGCCAGCAGTTTAGCGGCCTATAGCAATCAGCCCCAGCATTTT. Its protein product is CASSLAAYSNQPQHF.

This clonotype was counted ten times or more. This sequence joins TRBV5-1 and TRBJ2-3, with D perhaps assigned TRBD1 or TRBD2 (5 bases each). The germline V and J ends were trimmed by 6 bases and 2 bases, with 10 bases remaining between them. The CDR3 extends over 13 amino acids. Germline V gives CDR1 SGHRS, CDR2 YFSETQ. CDR3 DNA sequence: TGCGCCAGCAAAGTGGGGACCACAGATACGCAGTATTTT. Translated: CASKVGTTDTQYF.

This clonotype has only a few counts. This chain uses TRBV13 with TRBJ2-1; 8 bases map to TRBD2. The ends lost 4 bases at V and 15 bases at J; junction bases unmatched: 11. Germline V gene data show CDR1 as PRHDT and CDR2 as FYEKMQ (reference sequence). This CDR3 is built from 13 residues. The CDR3 bases are TGTGCCAGCAGCTACTCCGGGAGGGCAGGGCGGTTCTTC. Amino acids: CASSYSGRAGRFF.

In its sample, this clonotype was seen many times. Here the CDR3 reads CASSVRRDYNEQFF. The CDR3 DNA sequence: TGTGCCAGCAGTGTAAGGCGGGACTACAATGAGCAGTTCTTC. V usage is TRBV2 and J usage is TRBJ2-1; D is perhaps TRBD2 (6 bases). This CDR3 comprises 14 residues. Germline CDR1 reads SNHLY; CDR2 reads FYNNEI. Trimming left V 4 bases short and J 3 bases short, with 10 bases between.

Only a few counts were recorded for this clonotype. The chain uses TRBV4-1 and TRBJ2-7, with a possible D match to TRBD2 (5 bases). V was trimmed by 4 bases and J by 4 bases, leaving 23 bases between them. This CDR3 is 17 amino acids long. Germline lookup yields CDR1 MGHRA and CDR2 YSYEKL. CDR3 in amino acids: CASSRGGGSAARYEQYF. The CDR3, as DNA: TGCGCCAGCAGCCGGGGTGGAGGCTCCGCAGCCAGGTACGAGCAGTACTTC.

This chain links TRBV11-3 with TRBJ2-6; 8 nucleotides align to TRBD1. The ends lost 1 base at V and 0 bases at J; junction bases unmatched: 11. CDR3 length: 20 amino acids. Germline-derived CDR1 and CDR2 are SGHNT and YENEEA. CDR3 nucleotide sequence: TGTGCCAGCAGCTTAGTCATGGTGGGGACAGGAATCTCTGGGGCCAACGTCCTGACTTTC. The encoded protein is CASSLVMVGTGISGANVLTF.

This clonotype was seen repeatedly, ten times or more. The chain is built from TRBV11-2 and TRBJ1-1, with D possibly matching TRBD1 (5 bases). The CDR3 loop spans 14 amino acids. CDR1 SGHAT and CDR2 FQNNGV come from the germline V gene. V was shortened by 8 bases and J by 2 bases, with 15 bases between the two germline ends. The CDR3 here is CASSYAGYNTEAFF. In DNA form, the CDR3 reads TGTGCCAGCTCCTACGCAGGGTACAACACTGAAGCTTTCTTT.